These T cell receptor beta chains were read from a single sample in a study of CD8+CD57+ T cells in acquired aplastic anemia. MiXCR, applied by TCRdb to the reads, yields one record per CDR3 protein. The data contain roughly 180,000 distinct CDR3 sequences, more than 60% of them singletons. Sequenced input: sorted CD4+, CD8+, or CD8+CD57+ T cells (not recorded which) from PBMCs. These TCRs come from a human donor with aplastic anemia. CDR3s include the opening cysteine and the closing phenylalanine or tryptophan. The order of the fields is J gene, V gene, CDR3 protein.

TRBJ1-2,TRBV7-8,CASSLTAGGDYGYTF
TRBJ2-2,TRBV2,CASLRTEGNTGELFF
TRBJ1-2,TRBV29-1,CSVGKGANYGYTF
TRBJ1-1,TRBV7-6,CASSSRGPTEAFF
TRBJ1-5,TRBV19,CASSSTSGLAGQGRQPQHF
TRBJ2-3,TRBV12-3/TRBV12-4,CASSSGTSSTDTQYF
TRBJ1-1,TRBV25-1,CASRDTGSTTEAFF
TRBJ1-2,TRBV20-1,CSAKPMTGDPNYGYTF
TRBJ2-1,TRBV11-2,CASSYDSAEQFF
TRBJ2-1,TRBV7-6,CASSHGGVTYNEQFF
TRBJ2-7,TRBV29-1,CSAKTGQTYEQYF
TRBJ1-1,TRBV6-6,CATKGANTEAFF
TRBJ1-5,TRBV19,CASSHQGAGQPQHF
TRBJ2-5,TRBV11-2,CASSYQGSGTQYF
TRBJ1-2,TRBV2,CASSRRDRDRAYGYTF
TRBJ1-5,TRBV10-3,CAIQGGGNQPQHF
TRBJ2-7,TRBV9,CASSNRDRGSYEQYF
TRBJ2-1,TRBV7-9,CASSLVLSANNEQFF
TRBJ1-6,TRBV10-2,CASSGDSLRSPLHF
TRBJ2-1,TRBV11-2,CASRKLAGDPNEQFF
TRBJ2-3,TRBV7-9,CASSLGFTDTQYF
TRBJ1-4,TRBV2,CASRVGFINEKLFF
TRBJ2-7,TRBV7-2,CASRRVGQSYEQYF